This T cell receptor (beta chain) originates from a study of regulatory T cells in long-lasting Graves disease. Across the study: Freshly diagnosed Graves' patients had used antithyroid drugs for under 3 months. Overall study results and limits: Since the sample size was small, accuracy may have been reduced. Sampling was limited to peripheral blood rather than thyroid tissue. Persistent disease favored TRBV28, TRBJ1-2 and TRBJ2-5.

The count of this clonotype is one. The antigen is undetermined. The ends lost 7 bases at V and 5 bases at J; junction bases unmatched: 6. CDR1 and CDR2 (germline): MNHEY, SMNVEV (reference sequence). There are 15 residues in the CDR3. HTBI primers from iRepertoire and Arm-PCR of CDR3 regions yielded the TCR beta libraries. TCRdb itself ran the multiplex PCR reads through MiXCR, one entry per CDR3 protein. The data hold about 320,000 distinct CDR3 sequences, with over 15% observed a single time. As to time point: newly diagnosed GD, antithyroid drugs for less than 3 months. PBMC-extracted RNA yielded the TCR library.

Source: peripheral blood mononuclear cells (PBMCs), taken at new diagnosis, from a patient treated with antithyroid drugs. This TCR was sampled from a female donor with Graves disease. This sequence joins TRBV27 and TRBJ2-3; TRBD2 matches at 13 bases. In DNA form, the CDR3 reads TGTGCCAGCACCAGACTAGCGGGAGGAATAGATACGCAGTATTTT. This translates into CASTRLAGGIDTQYF.